This TCR beta chain originates from a study of CD8+ T cells in alopecia areata. Looking at the study overall: Tofacitinib exposure lasted 6 to 18 months, followed by 6 months off drug.

Trimming took off 0 bases at V and 5 bases at J, with 16 bases between the two ends. This CDR3 contains 16 residues. The V gene's germline CDR1 is SGHTA and CDR2 FQGNSA. Peripheral blood and lesional scalp punch biopsies were taken from alopecia areata patients. Following RNA extraction, reverse transcription yielded cDNA that acted as the sequencing template. Sequencing used immunoSEQ multiplex PCR; TCRdb keeps in-frame clones, though not all of them. The profile shows approximately 12,000 clones, 60% of them singletons. In its sample, this clone was seen a few times. Its antigen is undetermined. General study findings and limits: Especially in alopecia totalis/universalis, lesional scalp showed greater clonality than normal scalp did. Normal skin contains resident alphabeta T cells, and these are also sequenced in scalp samples.

The sample taken for sequencing was skin. This chain links TRBV7-2 with TRBJ1-1, with D tentatively TRBD1 (5 bases). This receptor was obtained from a human donor with alopecia areata. This CDR3 reads CASSLAAQHRGTEAFF. CDR3 nucleotides: TGTGCCAGCAGCTTAGCCGCACAACATCGGGGGACTGAAGCTTTCTTT.